These 15 T cell receptor beta chains share one sample of origin, sequenced in a study of graft-versus-host responses after intestinal transplantation. Method: immunoSEQ multiplex PCR; TCRdb's copy keeps in-frame clones and lacks some. Among roughly 110,000 clones listed, about nine tenths were seen once. These receptors' antigens are unknown. This specimen was unstimulated CD4+ T cells sorted from spleen or lymph node cells, taken before transplant. Receptor source: a human donor who was the organ donor for an intestinal transplant.

V gene TRBV27 combines with J gene TRBJ1-4, with a tentative D call TRBD1 (6 bases). This CDR3 spans 16 amino acids. Trimming shortened V by 5 bases and J by 5 bases, and 18 bases separated the two germline ends. Germline loops: CDR1 MNHEY, CDR2 SMNVEV (reference sequence). As DNA, the CDR3 is TGTGCCAGCAGTCCAACTACAGGGCGCCCAAATGAAAAACTGTTTTTT. This gives the protein CASSPTTGRPNEKLFF. The full variable domain, rest sourced from reference TRBV27 and TRBJ1-4, is EAQVTQNPRYLITVTGKKLTVTCSQNMNHEYMSWYRQDPGLGLRQIYYSMNVEVTDKGDVPEGYKVSRKEKRNFPLILESPSPNQTSLYFCASSPTTGRPNEKLFFGSGTQLSVL.

The chain employs TRBV11-3 and TRBJ2-7; 9 bases align to TRBD2. The CDR3 is 13 amino acids. Germline CDR1 and CDR2: SGHNT and YENEEA. V dropped 7 bases and J dropped 6; count of bases not matched to a gene: 7. The CDR3, as DNA: TGTGCCAGCACCCAACTTAGCGGGAGCGAGCAGTACTTC. It encodes CASTQLSGSEQYF.

The chain carries TRBV2 and TRBJ2-4; TRBD2 agrees at 8 bases. The CDR3 has 14 amino acids. The junction had 6 bases not matched to a gene; V was cut back by 7 bases and J by 4 bases. The germline gives CDR1 SNHLY, CDR2 FYNNEI. The CDR3 DNA reads TGTGCCAGCAACCCTCAGCGGGGGAAAAACATTCAGTACTTC. Protein product: CASNPQRGKNIQYF.

J is TRBJ2-7 and V is TRBV5-6, with 9 bases aligning to TRBD1. This CDR3 has 15 amino acids. Germline V lookup: CDR1 SGHDT, CDR2 YYEEEE. V was clipped by 0 bases and J by 2 bases; unmatched bases: 3. The CDR3 sequence is CASSLAGTGTYEQYF. As DNA, the CDR3 is TGTGCCAGCAGCTTGGCCGGGACAGGGACCTACGAGCAGTACTTC. The entire variable domain, with the rest obtained from reference TRBV5-6 and TRBJ2-7, is as follows: DAGVTQSPTHLIKTRGQQVTLRCSPKSGHDTVSWYQQALGQGPQFIFQYYEEEERQRGNFPDRFSGHQFPNYSSELNVNALLLGDSALYLCASSLAGTGTYEQYFGPGTRLTVT.

The chain carries TRBV6-5 and TRBJ2-4; TRBD1 might be the D (5 bases). The V gene lost 5 bases and the J gene lost 2 bases, with 10 bases spanning the gap. This CDR3 is 14 amino acids long. Germline lookup yields CDR1 MNHEY and CDR2 SVGAGI. This CDR3 is CASSQGYPKNIQYF. In DNA form, the CDR3 reads TGTGCCAGCAGTCAGGGCTACCCCAAAAACATTCAGTACTTC.

The chain uses TRBV5-1 and TRBJ1-1; 8 bases map to TRBD1. The CDR3 totals 16 residues. V shed 4 bases, J shed 0 bases, and the junction held 8 bases outside the gene matches. Per germline, CDR1 SGHRS and CDR2 YFSETQ. The CDR3 loop is CASSGTGGYMNTEAFF. The CDR3 DNA reads TGCGCCAGCAGCGGGACAGGCGGTTATATGAACACTGAAGCTTTCTTT.

The genes are TRBV6-5 and TRBJ1-2; D call uncertain. Germline loops: CDR1 MNHEY, CDR2 SVGAGI. This CDR3 has 12 residues. Between the trimmed V and J ends, which lost 4 bases and 6 bases, there was a span of 9 bases. The CDR3 coding sequence is TGTGCCAGCAGTTCGCGGAGGGATGGCTACACCTTC. Translated: CASSSRRDGYTF.

The rearrangement links TRBV18 to TRBJ2-7; 8 positions agree with TRBD2. The CDR3 contains 15 residues. Germline V gene lookup returns CDR1 KGHSH and CDR2 LQKENI. V lost 6 bases, J lost 6 bases, and 13 bases stayed unmatched. The CDR3 nucleotides read TGTGCCAGCTCCTCCCGGAGAGCGGGAGTGGCCGAGCAGTACTTC. Protein product: CASSSRRAGVAEQYF.

CDR3 sequence reads: CASSAGHASYNEQFF. The CDR3 nucleotides are TGTGCCAGCAGTGCGGGACACGCCTCCTACAATGAGCAGTTCTTC. The chain employs TRBV6-1 and TRBJ2-1; a weak D match, TRBD1 (6 bases). Trimming took off 4 bases at V and 0 bases at J, with 10 bases between the two ends. The CDR3 totals 15 residues. Germline values: CDR1 MNHNS, CDR2 SASEGT.

The rearrangement uses TRBV10-2 and TRBJ2-2, with 10 positions matching TRBD2. CDR1 WSHSY and CDR2 SAAADI come from the germline V gene. J was trimmed by 6 bases and V by 3 bases; bases with no gene match: 13. The CDR3 runs to 18 residues. The CDR3 DNA follows: TGCGCCAGCAGTGATGTTATCGGGACTAGCGTCCTCGCCGGGGAGCTGTTTTTT. Translating gives CASSDVIGTSVLAGELFF.

This chain joins TRBV5-4 and TRBJ2-1; either TRBD1 or TRBD2 may supply D (5 bases each). Trimming removed 1 base at V and 8 bases at J, with 19 bases between. The CDR3 consists of 16 residues. Germline-derived CDR1 and CDR2 are SGHNT and YYREEE (reference sequence). The CDR3: CASSLSVGEPSDEQFF. As DNA, the CDR3 is TGTGCCAGCAGCTTGAGTGTGGGGGAGCCTTCCGATGAGCAGTTCTTC.

CDR3 amino acids: CASSPPTVTNYGYTF. CDR3 nucleotide sequence: TGTGCCAGCTCACCACCGACAGTAACTAACTATGGCTACACCTTC. This chain joins TRBV18 and TRBJ1-2; possible D gene TRBD1, 5 bases. In germline, CDR1 is KGHSH, CDR2 LQKENI. Trimming removed 0 bases from V and 0 bases from J, with 8 bases in between. This CDR3 has 15 residues.

The rearrangement uses TRBV4-1 and TRBJ2-2; 9 nucleotides match TRBD1. CDR3 length: 19 residues. J lost 4 bases, V lost 3 bases, and 15 bases had no gene match. Germline lookup yields CDR1 MGHRA and CDR2 YSYEKL. CDR3 amino acids: CASSHPRGTRDRVTGELFF. CDR3 DNA sequence: TGCGCCAGCAGCCATCCAAGGGGGACCCGGGACAGGGTCACCGGGGAGCTGTTTTTT.

CDR3 amino acids: CASSTRQGTGELFF. Written as DNA, the CDR3 is TGTGCCAGCAGCACGAGACAAGGGACCGGGGAGCTGTTTTTT. The chain is built from TRBV5-8 and TRBJ2-2; D gene ambiguous. There are 14 residues in the CDR3. CDR1 is SGHTS, CDR2 YDEGEE, per germline. Trimming took off 4 bases at V and 5 bases at J, with 12 bases between the two ends.

Details on this clone: The same CDR3 arises from other DNA sequences in this sample as well. The J gene is TRBJ2-7, the V gene TRBV18; D is possibly TRBD2 (6 bases). The CDR3 consists of 14 residues. CDR1 and CDR2 (germline): KGHSH, LQKENI. V lost 3 bases and J 5 bases, leaving 14 bases between the germline ends. CDR3 residues: CASSPGRELHEQYF. Written as DNA, the CDR3 is TGTGCCAGCTCACCGGGTCGGGAGCTCCACGAGCAGTACTTC.